This T cell receptor (beta chain) is from a study of T-cell memory formation after mild COVID-19. Study-wide results and caveats: Several responding clones turned up in pre-infection memory, indicating that cross-reactive memory may have taken part. Clones contracting over day 15 to 85 were CD4/CD8 balanced, with later expanders leaning CD4+.

Only a few counts were recorded for this clonotype. Its antigen is unidentified. MiXCR, applied by TCRdb to the 5' RACE reads, yields one record per CDR3 protein. In the table there are some 100,000 distinct CDR3 sequences, roughly 10% of which are singletons. The receptor was derived from a man aged 18 to 29 who had mild COVID-19 (a few samples of this study predate the infection). Cell type and time point are not known. The sequenced sample was PBMCs or a T cell subset sorted from them (not recorded which).

The CDR3 loop is CSVPGQGTEAFF. The CDR3 DNA reads as TGCAGCGTACCCGGACAGGGTACTGAAGCTTTCTTT. The chain carries TRBV29-1 and TRBJ1-1; TRBD1 matches at 8 bases. The length of the CDR3 is 12 residues. From germline, CDR1 is SQVTM and CDR2 ANQGSEA. V shed 6 bases, J shed 5 bases, and the junction held 5 bases outside the gene matches.